Listed below are T cell receptor beta chains from one sample, sequenced in a study of cytomegalovirus exposure and HLA in healthy donors. Data came from immunoSEQ multiplex PCR; TCRdb stores just in-frame clones and leaves some out. The repertoire holds fewer than 200,000 clones, 81% seen once, with 4.9% in the top ten. Sequenced input: PBMCs. These receptors all come from a woman between 18 and 29 years old in good health and CMV-seropositive. CDR3s include the opening cysteine and the closing phenylalanine or tryptophan. Each record gives: V gene, D gene, J gene, clone size, CDR3 DNA, CDR3 protein. A D gene is named only where the DNA matches it firmly. Size tells how often a clone was seen (once, few, many) or the class of an expanded clone, and some rows leave it out.

v_gene: TRBV11-3; d_gene: TRBD1; j_gene: TRBJ1-1; abundance: -; CDR3nt: TGTGCCAGCAGCTTCGGACAGGACACTGAAGCTTTCTTT; CDR3aa: CASSFGQDTEAFF
v_gene: TRBV19; d_gene: TRBD1; j_gene: TRBJ1-5; abundance: -; CDR3nt: TGTGCCAGTAGTAGGCAGGGGGACAATCAGCCCCAGCATTTT; CDR3aa: CASSRQGDNQPQHF
v_gene: TRBV30; d_gene: -; j_gene: TRBJ1-6; abundance: -; CDR3nt: TGTGCCTGGAGTGTTGGGGGGAGAAATTCACCCCTCCACTTT; CDR3aa: CAWSVGGRNSPLHF
v_gene: TRBV5-6; d_gene: -; j_gene: TRBJ1-5; abundance: -; CDR3nt: TGTGCCAGCAGCTCCGGGGGGTTGCAGCCCCAGCATTTT; CDR3aa: CASSSGGLQPQHF
v_gene: TRBV4-1; d_gene: TRBD1; j_gene: TRBJ2-3; abundance: -; CDR3nt: TGCGCCAGCAGAGAAATTGGGTACAGGGGGACAGATACGCAGTATTTT; CDR3aa: CASREIGYRGTDTQYF
v_gene: TRBV25-1; d_gene: TRBD1; j_gene: TRBJ2-7; abundance: -; CDR3nt: TGTGCCAGCAGTGAATTCGGCACAGGGGGCGAGCAGTACTTC; CDR3aa: CASSEFGTGGEQYF
v_gene: TRBV6-5; d_gene: TRBD2; j_gene: TRBJ2-3; abundance: -; CDR3nt: TGTGCCAGCAGTTACACTAGCGGGGGCCTGGATTTT; CDR3aa: CASSYTSGGLDF
v_gene: TRBV30; d_gene: -; j_gene: TRBJ1-1; abundance: -; CDR3nt: TGTGCCTGGAGCGACGCGGGCAAGACTGAAGCTTTCTTT; CDR3aa: CAWSDAGKTEAFF
v_gene: TRBV7-3; d_gene: -; j_gene: TRBJ2-3; abundance: -; CDR3nt: TGTGCCAGCAGCTCCAATACAGATACGCAGTATTTT; CDR3aa: CASSSNTDTQYF
v_gene: TRBV5-8; d_gene: TRBD1; j_gene: TRBJ2-7; abundance: -; CDR3nt: TGTGCCAGCAGCTTGGGGACAGGGGGCTCCTACGAGCAGTACTTC; CDR3aa: CASSLGTGGSYEQYF
v_gene: TRBV7-9; d_gene: -; j_gene: TRBJ2-7; abundance: -; CDR3nt: TGTGCCAGCAGCTTAGTAAATTGGGTACAGAACTCCTACGAGCAGTACTTC; CDR3aa: CASSLVNWVQNSYEQYF
v_gene: TRBV4-3; d_gene: -; j_gene: TRBJ2-7; abundance: -; CDR3nt: TGCGCCAGCAGCCCAACGCCCCGGGGACACCAGTACGAGCAGTACTTC; CDR3aa: CASSPTPRGHQYEQYF
v_gene: TRBV27; d_gene: -; j_gene: TRBJ1-3; abundance: -; CDR3nt: TGTGCCAGCAGTTTGGGAGGTGCGTCTGGAAACACCATATATTTT; CDR3aa: CASSLGGASGNTIYF
v_gene: TRBV5-8; d_gene: -; j_gene: TRBJ2-3; abundance: -; CDR3nt: TGTGCCAGCAGCTTGTCCTACAGGGGGGGAACAGATACGCAGTATTTT; CDR3aa: CASSLSYRGGTDTQYF
v_gene: TRBV11-2; d_gene: TRBD1; j_gene: TRBJ2-7; abundance: -; CDR3nt: TGTGCCAGCAGCCGAGGACAGGGAACCTACGAGCAGTACTTC; CDR3aa: CASSRGQGTYEQYF
v_gene: TRBV15; d_gene: -; j_gene: TRBJ1-6; abundance: -; CDR3nt: TGTGCCACCAGCAGGCCCACTAAGTATAATTCACCCCTCCACTTT; CDR3aa: CATSRPTKYNSPLHF
v_gene: TRBV11-2; d_gene: -; j_gene: TRBJ2-7; abundance: -; CDR3nt: TGTGCCAGCACCCAAGCGGCAGGGGGGTTCTACGAGCAGTACTTC; CDR3aa: CASTQAAGGFYEQYF
v_gene: TRBV18; d_gene: -; j_gene: TRBJ1-5; abundance: -; CDR3nt: TGTGCCAGCTCACGCGGGACGGGGAATCAGCCCCAGCATTTT; CDR3aa: CASSRGTGNQPQHF
v_gene: TRBV15; d_gene: TRBD1; j_gene: TRBJ1-5; abundance: -; CDR3nt: TGTGCCACCAGCACCTCGGACAGGGATTGGAAGGATCAGCCCCAGCATTTT; CDR3aa: CATSTSDRDWKDQPQHF
v_gene: TRBV5-4; d_gene: -; j_gene: TRBJ1-3; abundance: -; CDR3nt: TGTGCCAGCAGCTCCCTAGACAGCCTGCGCTCTGGAAACACCATATATTTT; CDR3aa: CASSSLDSLRSGNTIYF
v_gene: TRBV28; d_gene: TRBD2; j_gene: TRBJ2-7; abundance: -; CDR3nt: TGTGCCAGCAGCTCGCTCGCGGGAGGTAGGGTAAACGAGCAGTACTTC; CDR3aa: CASSSLAGGRVNEQYF
v_gene: TRBV7-2; d_gene: TRBD2; j_gene: TRBJ2-1; abundance: -; CDR3nt: TGTGCCAGCAGCCCCACGCCCCCGGGACTAGCGGGGGAGGCGGATGAGCAGTTCTTC; CDR3aa: CASSPTPPGLAGEADEQFF
v_gene: TRBV7-9; d_gene: TRBD1; j_gene: TRBJ2-3; abundance: -; CDR3nt: TGTGCCAGCAGCTTCACCGGACAGGCAGATACGCAGTATTTT; CDR3aa: CASSFTGQADTQYF
v_gene: TRBV2; d_gene: -; j_gene: TRBJ2-3; abundance: -; CDR3nt: TGTGCCAGCAGTCCCGGGACACGGATATTCACAGATACGCAGTATTTT; CDR3aa: CASSPGTRIFTDTQYF
v_gene: TRBV30; d_gene: -; j_gene: TRBJ1-1; abundance: once; CDR3nt: TGTGCCTGGAGTGTTACAGGGACCGGCGCGAACACTGAAGCTTTCTTT; CDR3aa: CAWSVTGTGANTEAFF
v_gene: TRBV6-1; d_gene: -; j_gene: TRBJ2-1; abundance: -; CDR3nt: TGTGCCAGCAGTGAAATTCTTCTTGACTACCGAACCTACAATGAGCAGTTCTTC; CDR3aa: CASSEILLDYRTYNEQFF
v_gene: TRBV29-1; d_gene: TRBD2; j_gene: TRBJ2-5; abundance: -; CDR3nt: TGCAGCGGAAACCGAGCGGGGCGCGAGACCCAGTACTTC; CDR3aa: CSGNRAGRETQYF
v_gene: TRBV7-7; d_gene: TRBD1; j_gene: TRBJ2-3; abundance: -; CDR3nt: TGTGCTAGCAGCCCCACGACAGGGAAGGGGGCAGATACGCAGTATTTT; CDR3aa: CASSPTTGKGADTQYF
v_gene: TRBV5-6; d_gene: TRBD2; j_gene: TRBJ2-7; abundance: -; CDR3nt: TGTGCCACTTTCCAGCGGGGGGTGTCCTACGAGCAGTACTTC; CDR3aa: CATFQRGVSYEQYF
v_gene: TRBV27; d_gene: -; j_gene: TRBJ2-1; abundance: -; CDR3nt: TGTGCCAGCAGTTTATCGGCTAGCTCCTACAATGAGCAGTTCTTC; CDR3aa: CASSLSASSYNEQFF
v_gene: TRBV10-3; d_gene: TRBD1; j_gene: TRBJ1-1; abundance: -; CDR3nt: TGTGCCATCAGTGGAGACAGGGGGATCACTGAAGCTTTCTTT; CDR3aa: CAISGDRGITEAFF
v_gene: TRBV27; d_gene: -; j_gene: TRBJ2-3; abundance: -; CDR3nt: TGTGCCAGCAGTGCCTACACAGATACGCAGTATTTT; CDR3aa: CASSAYTDTQYF
v_gene: TRBV9; d_gene: TRBD2; j_gene: TRBJ2-3; abundance: -; CDR3nt: TGTGCCAGCAGCCCTAGCGGGGGGGTCACAGATACGCAGTATTTT; CDR3aa: CASSPSGGVTDTQYF
v_gene: TRBV6-5; d_gene: TRBD1; j_gene: TRBJ1-1; abundance: -; CDR3nt: TGTGCCAGCAGTAACCCCTGGACAGGGAGGGCTGAAGCTTTCTTT; CDR3aa: CASSNPWTGRAEAFF
v_gene: TRBV25-1; d_gene: -; j_gene: TRBJ2-2; abundance: -; CDR3nt: TGTGCCAGCAGTGACAGGATAGAGACGAACACCGGGGAGCTGTTTTTT; CDR3aa: CASSDRIETNTGELFF
v_gene: TRBV28; d_gene: TRBD1; j_gene: TRBJ1-5; abundance: -; CDR3nt: TGTGCCAGCAGGCCCGTTTCAGGGGGTAGACATTATAGCAATCAGCCCCAGCATTTT; CDR3aa: CASRPVSGGRHYSNQPQHF
v_gene: TRBV7-9; d_gene: TRBD2; j_gene: TRBJ2-7; abundance: -; CDR3nt: TGTGCCAGCAGCCGGGGGGGGTCCTACGAGCAGTACTTC; CDR3aa: CASSRGGSYEQYF
v_gene: TRBV2; d_gene: -; j_gene: TRBJ1-5; abundance: few; CDR3nt: TGTGCCAGTGGAGATAGCAATCAGCCCCAGCATTTT; CDR3aa: CASGDSNQPQHF
v_gene: TRBV25-1; d_gene: TRBD2; j_gene: TRBJ2-1; abundance: -; CDR3nt: TGTGCCAGCAGTGAATCCCTAGCGGGGTTCTCGCAGTTCTTC; CDR3aa: CASSESLAGFSQFF
v_gene: TRBV6-1; d_gene: -; j_gene: TRBJ2-7; abundance: -; CDR3nt: TGTGCCAGCATTGGGGGCCTAAAGTACTACGAGCAGTACTTC; CDR3aa: CASIGGLKYYEQYF
v_gene: TRBV28; d_gene: TRBD1; j_gene: TRBJ2-1; abundance: few; CDR3nt: TGTGCCAGCAGTTTTGTTCACAGGGGGCCCGAGCAGTTCTTC; CDR3aa: CASSFVHRGPEQFF
v_gene: TRBV15; d_gene: TRBD1; j_gene: TRBJ1-6; abundance: -; CDR3nt: TGTGCCACCAGCAGAAGGACAGGGGATAATTCACCCCTCCACTTT; CDR3aa: CATSRRTGDNSPLHF
v_gene: TRBV7-8; d_gene: -; j_gene: TRBJ1-4; abundance: -; CDR3nt: TGTGCCAGCAGCCGACCGGGGTTGGGAGAAAAACTGTTTTTT; CDR3aa: CASSRPGLGEKLFF
v_gene: TRBV11-2; d_gene: -; j_gene: TRBJ2-5; abundance: -; CDR3nt: TGTGCCAGCAGCTTTAATCTAGCTAGTACTGAGACCCAGTACTTC; CDR3aa: CASSFNLASTETQYF
v_gene: TRBV4-1; d_gene: TRBD1; j_gene: TRBJ1-6; abundance: -; CDR3nt: TGCGCCAGCAGCCAGGGGGACAGGGTTAATTCACCCCTCCACTTT; CDR3aa: CASSQGDRVNSPLHF
v_gene: TRBV27; d_gene: -; j_gene: TRBJ2-7; abundance: -; CDR3nt: TGTGCCAGCAGTTCATCTCGGCGACAAAGCTCCTACGAGCAGTACTTC; CDR3aa: CASSSSRRQSSYEQYF
v_gene: TRBV7-9; d_gene: -; j_gene: TRBJ2-7; abundance: -; CDR3nt: TGTGCCAGCAGCCTCAAGGGGATCCCCTACGAGCAGTACTTC; CDR3aa: CASSLKGIPYEQYF
v_gene: TRBV19; d_gene: -; j_gene: TRBJ1-1; abundance: -; CDR3nt: TGTGCCAGTAGTATAATCGGGAACACTGAAGCTTTCTTT; CDR3aa: CASSIIGNTEAFF